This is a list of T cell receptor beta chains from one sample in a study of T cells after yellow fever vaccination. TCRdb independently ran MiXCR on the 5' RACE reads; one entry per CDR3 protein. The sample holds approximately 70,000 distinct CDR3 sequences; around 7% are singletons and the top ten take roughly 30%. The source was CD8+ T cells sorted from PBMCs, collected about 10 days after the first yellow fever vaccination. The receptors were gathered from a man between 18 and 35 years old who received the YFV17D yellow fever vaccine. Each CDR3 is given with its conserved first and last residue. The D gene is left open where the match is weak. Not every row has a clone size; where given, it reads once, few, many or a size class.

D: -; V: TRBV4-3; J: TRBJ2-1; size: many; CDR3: CASSQDDGDLSSYNERFF; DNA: TGCGCCAGCAGCCAAGACGACGGGGACTTAAGCTCCTACAATGAGCGGTTCTTC
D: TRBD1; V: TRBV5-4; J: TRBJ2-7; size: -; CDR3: CASSLAGTGFHEQYF; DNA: TGTGCCAGCAGCTTGGCCGGGACAGGGTTCCACGAGCAGTACTTC
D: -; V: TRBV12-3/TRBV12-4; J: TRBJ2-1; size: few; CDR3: CASSSRQRNEQFF; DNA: TGTGCCAGCAGTTCAAGGCAGCGCAATGAGCAGTTCTTC
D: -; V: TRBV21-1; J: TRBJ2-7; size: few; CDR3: CASSKGTFGNVSYEQYF; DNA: TGTGCCAGCAGCAAAGGGACGTTTGGGAACGTCAGCTACGAGCAGTACTTC
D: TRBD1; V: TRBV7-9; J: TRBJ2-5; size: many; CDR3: CASSAGTVHRWTQYF; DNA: TGTGCCAGCAGCGCCGGGACAGTTCATCGTTGGACCCAGTACTTC
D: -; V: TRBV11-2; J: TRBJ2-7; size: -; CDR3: CASSLRVVASSYEQYF; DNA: TGTGCCAGCAGCTTAAGGGTGGTAGCGAGCTCCTACGAGCAGTACTTC
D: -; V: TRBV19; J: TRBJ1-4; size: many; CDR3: CASSIRIGEKLFF; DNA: TGTGCCAGTAGTATTCGGATCGGAGAAAAACTGTTTTTT
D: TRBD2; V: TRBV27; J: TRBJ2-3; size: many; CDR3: CATLFPSGGSTDTQYF; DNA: TGTGCCACCCTATTCCCTAGCGGGGGGAGCACAGATACGCAGTATTTT
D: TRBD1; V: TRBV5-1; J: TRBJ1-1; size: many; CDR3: CASSLGQGITEAFF; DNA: TGCGCCAGCAGCTTAGGACAGGGGATCACTGAAGCTTTCTTT
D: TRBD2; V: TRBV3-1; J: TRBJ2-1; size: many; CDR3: CASSQPREGYNEQFF; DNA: TGTGCCAGCAGCCAACCACGGGAGGGATACAATGAGCAGTTCTTC
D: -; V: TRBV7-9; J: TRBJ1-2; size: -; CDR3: CASSLGGSGYGYTF; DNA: TGTGCCAGCAGCTTAGGGGGATCGGGCTATGGCTACACCTTC
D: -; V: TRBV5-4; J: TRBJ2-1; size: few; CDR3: CASRSGAPVAHEQFF; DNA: TGTGCCAGCAGGTCAGGGGCCCCAGTGGCCCATGAGCAGTTCTTC
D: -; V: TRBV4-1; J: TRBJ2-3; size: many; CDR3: CASSHHVGGPYTQYF; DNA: TGCGCCAGCAGCCACCACGTTGGGGGGCCCTATACGCAGTATTTT
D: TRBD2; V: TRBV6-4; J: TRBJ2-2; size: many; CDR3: CASSDTSGGTGELFF; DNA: TGTGCCAGCAGTGACACTAGCGGGGGCACCGGGGAGCTGTTTTTT
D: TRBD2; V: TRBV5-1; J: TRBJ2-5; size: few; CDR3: CASSSGLAGGRKYQETQYF; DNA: TGCGCCAGCAGCTCAGGACTAGCGGGGGGCCGAAAGTACCAAGAGACCCAGTACTTC
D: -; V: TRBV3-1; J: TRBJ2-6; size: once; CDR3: CACSQDSRRTGANVLTF; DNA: TGTGCCTGCAGCCAAGATAGTCGGCGTACTGGGGCCAACGTCCTGACTTTC
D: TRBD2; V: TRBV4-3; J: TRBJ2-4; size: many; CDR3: CASSHSGGKNIQYF; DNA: TGCGCCAGCAGCCATAGCGGGGGCAAAAACATTCAGTACTTC